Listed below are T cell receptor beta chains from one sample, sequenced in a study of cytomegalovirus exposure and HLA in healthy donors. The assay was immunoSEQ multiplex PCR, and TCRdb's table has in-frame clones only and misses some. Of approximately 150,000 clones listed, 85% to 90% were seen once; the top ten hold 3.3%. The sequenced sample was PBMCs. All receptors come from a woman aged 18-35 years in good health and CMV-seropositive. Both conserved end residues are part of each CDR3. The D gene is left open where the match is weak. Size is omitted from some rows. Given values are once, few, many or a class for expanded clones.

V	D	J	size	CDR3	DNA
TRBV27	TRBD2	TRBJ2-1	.	CASSFLAGAYNEQFF	TGTGCCAGCAGTTTTCTAGCGGGAGCTTACAATGAGCAGTTCTTC
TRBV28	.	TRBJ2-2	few	CASRDSGTQTGELFF	TGTGCCAGCAGAGATTCCGGGACTCAAACCGGGGAGCTGTTTTTT
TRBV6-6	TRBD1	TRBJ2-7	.	CASSYSKLRQGYEQYF	TGTGCCAGCAGTTACTCGAAACTAAGACAGGGCTACGAGCAGTACTTC
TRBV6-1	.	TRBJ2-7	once	CASSEPGGTNHEQYF	TGTGCCAGCAGTGAGCCAGGGGGGACGAACCACGAGCAGTACTTC
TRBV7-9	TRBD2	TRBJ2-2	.	CASTPPSGSTGELFF	TGTGCCAGCACCCCCCCAAGCGGGAGCACCGGGGAGCTGTTTTTT
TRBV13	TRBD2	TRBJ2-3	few	CASSLVGTSGGTDTQYF	TGTGCCAGCAGCTTAGTAGGGACTAGTGGGGGCACAGATACGCAGTATTTT
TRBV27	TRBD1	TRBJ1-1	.	CASSDPGTANTEAFF	TGTGCCAGCAGTGATCCCGGGACAGCGAACACTGAAGCTTTCTTT
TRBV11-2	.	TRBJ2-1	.	CASSRRGVTYNEQFF	TGTGCCAGCAGCCGCCGTGGAGTGACCTACAATGAGCAGTTCTTC
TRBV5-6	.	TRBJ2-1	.	CASSLALYNEQFF	TGTGCCAGCAGCTTGGCACTTTACAATGAGCAGTTCTTC
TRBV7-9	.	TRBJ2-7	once	CASSRKSVSYEQYF	TGTGCCAGCAGCCGCAAGTCAGTGTCCTACGAGCAGTACTTC
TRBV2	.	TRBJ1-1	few	CASRGETWAFF	TGTGCCAGCAGGGGCGAGACCTGGGCTTTCTTT
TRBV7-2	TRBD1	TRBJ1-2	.	CASSLGGGQGYGYTF	TGTGCCAGCAGCTTAGGGGGGGGACAGGGCTATGGCTACACCTTC
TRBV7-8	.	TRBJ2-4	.	CASSSGWNLAKNIQYF	TGTGCCAGCAGCTCGGGATGGAATCTAGCCAAAAACATTCAGTACTTC
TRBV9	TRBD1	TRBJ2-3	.	CASTQNGQGAPDTQYF	TGTGCCAGCACCCAAAACGGACAGGGGGCCCCAGATACGCAGTATTTT
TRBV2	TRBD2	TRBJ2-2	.	CASSKTGTSNTGELFF	TGTGCCAGCAGTAAGACCGGGACTAGTAACACCGGGGAGCTGTTTTTT
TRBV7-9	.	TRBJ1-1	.	CASSPLSGGAFF	TGTGCCAGCAGCCCCCTTTCGGGGGGCGCTTTCTTT
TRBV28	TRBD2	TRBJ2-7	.	CASSIGTSGRAGGEQYF	TGTGCCAGCAGTATCGGGACTAGCGGGAGGGCCGGTGGCGAGCAGTACTTC
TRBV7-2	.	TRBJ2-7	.	CASSLVGGSSYEQYF	TGTGCCAGCAGCTTAGTAGGAGGCAGCTCCTACGAGCAGTACTTC
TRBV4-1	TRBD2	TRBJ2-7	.	CASNPTSGSPGEQYF	TGCGCCAGCAATCCGACTAGCGGGAGCCCGGGAGAGCAGTACTTC
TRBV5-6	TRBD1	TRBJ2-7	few	CASSLRQGIYEQYF	TGTGCCAGCAGCTTGAGACAGGGGATATACGAGCAGTACTTC
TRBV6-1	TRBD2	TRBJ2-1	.	CASNPTSGSWDEQFF	TGTGCCAGCAATCCGACTAGCGGGAGTTGGGATGAGCAGTTCTTC
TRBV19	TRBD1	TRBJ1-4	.	CASSLTGSLEKLFF	TGTGCCAGTAGCCTGACAGGGTCTTTGGAGAAACTGTTTTTT
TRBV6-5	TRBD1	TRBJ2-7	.	CASSSSRTGSYEQYF	TGTGCCAGCAGTTCCTCTAGGACAGGGAGCTACGAGCAGTACTTC
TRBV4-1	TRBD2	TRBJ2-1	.	CASSQDGRATDEQFF	TGCGCCAGCAGCCAAGATGGGAGGGCCACAGATGAGCAGTTCTTC
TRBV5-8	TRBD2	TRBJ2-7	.	CASSPPGLTSYEQYF	TGTGCCAGCAGCCCTCCGGGACTAACTTCATACGAGCAGTACTTC
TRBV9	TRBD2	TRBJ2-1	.	CASSVDLAGGPEQFF	TGTGCCAGCAGCGTAGATCTAGCGGGAGGGCCCGAGCAGTTCTTC
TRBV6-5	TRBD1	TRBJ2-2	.	CASSPTRTGGELFF	TGTGCCAGCAGTCCAACCCGGACAGGCGGGGAGCTGTTTTTT
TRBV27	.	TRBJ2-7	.	CASSFSPGLGPTYEQYF	TGTGCCAGCAGTTTTTCCCCTGGGCTTGGTCCGACCTACGAGCAGTACTTC
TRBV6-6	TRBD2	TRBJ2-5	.	CASNRAGGGETQYF	TGTGCCAGTAACCGAGCGGGGGGAGGGGAGACCCAGTACTTC
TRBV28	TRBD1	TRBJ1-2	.	CASGGTGAPPNYGYTF	TGTGCCAGCGGTGGGACAGGGGCGCCCCCTAACTATGGCTACACCTTC
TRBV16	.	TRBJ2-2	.	CASSLVRGELFF	TGTGCCAGCAGCCTTGTGAGAGGGGAGCTGTTTTTT
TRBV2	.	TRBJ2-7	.	CASSGGDTLYEQYF	TGTGCCAGCAGTGGAGGGGACACCCTCTACGAGCAGTACTTC
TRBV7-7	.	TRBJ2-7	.	CASSYSQGGEQYF	TGTGCTAGCAGCTACTCCCAGGGGGGCGAGCAGTACTTC
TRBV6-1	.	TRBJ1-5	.	CASSEAGRGGEPQHF	TGTGCCAGCAGTGAAGCAGGCAGGGGTGGAGAGCCCCAGCATTTT
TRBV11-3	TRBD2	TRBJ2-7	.	CASSLGWTSGTYEQYF	TGTGCCAGCAGCTTAGGCTGGACTAGCGGCACCTACGAGCAGTACTTC
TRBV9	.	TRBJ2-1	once	CASSGRGGNEQFF	TGTGCCAGCAGCGGTAGGGGGGGCAATGAGCAGTTCTTC
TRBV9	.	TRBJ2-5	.	CASSAGTGGETQYF	TGTGCCAGCAGCGCAGGGACCGGGGGAGAGACCCAGTACTTC
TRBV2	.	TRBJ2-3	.	CASTLYFGSSTDTQYF	TGTGCCAGCACCCTATATTTCGGGTCTAGCACAGATACGCAGTATTTT
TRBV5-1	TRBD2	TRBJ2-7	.	CASSFSTSYYEQYF	TGCGCCAGCAGCTTCTCGACTAGCTACTACGAGCAGTACTTC
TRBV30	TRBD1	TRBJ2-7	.	CAWSVGQGAYEQYF	TGTGCCTGGAGTGTGGGACAGGGGGCCTACGAGCAGTACTTC
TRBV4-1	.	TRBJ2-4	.	CASSQPQGGGHKYF	TGCGCCAGCAGCCAACCTCAGGGAGGGGGACACAAGTACTTC
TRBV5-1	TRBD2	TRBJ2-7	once	CASSEGLAGSYEQYF	TGCGCCAGCAGTGAGGGGCTAGCGGGATCGTACGAGCAGTACTTC
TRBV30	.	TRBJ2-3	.	CAWGPGTPGGDTQYF	TGTGCCTGGGGACCCGGGACACCGGGCGGAGATACGCAGTATTTT
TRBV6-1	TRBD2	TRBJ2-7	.	CASNEGGREQYF	TGTGCCAGTAATGAGGGAGGGAGGGAGCAGTACTTC
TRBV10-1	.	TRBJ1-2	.	CASSETGNYGYTF	TGCGCCAGCAGTGAAACAGGGAACTATGGCTACACCTTC
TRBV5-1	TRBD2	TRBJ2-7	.	CASSLRLAGPDEQYF	TGCGCCAGCAGCTTGCGGCTAGCGGGACCGGACGAGCAGTACTTC
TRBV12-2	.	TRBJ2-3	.	CASRDDLAGGKDTQYF	TGTGCAAGTCGGGACGATCTAGCGGGAGGAAAGGATACGCAGTATTTT
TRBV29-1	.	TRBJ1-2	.	CSVESRTGFNYGYTF	TGCAGCGTTGAATCTCGAACAGGGTTTAACTATGGCTACACCTTC
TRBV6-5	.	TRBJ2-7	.	CASREGGLLEYF	TGTGCCAGCAGGGAGGGCGGACTATTAGAGTACTTC
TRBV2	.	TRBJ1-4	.	CASRGGEGEKLFF	TGTGCCAGCAGAGGGGGGGAAGGTGAAAAACTGTTTTTT
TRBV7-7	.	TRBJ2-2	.	CASSSGRAGELFF	TGTGCTAGCAGCTCCGGGAGAGCCGGGGAGCTGTTTTTT
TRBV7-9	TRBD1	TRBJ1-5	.	CASSLSGTGVQPQHF	TGTGCCAGCAGTCTATCCGGGACAGGGGTTCAGCCCCAGCATTTT
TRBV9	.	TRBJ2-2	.	CASSVGASAAGELFF	TGTGCCAGCAGCGTAGGGGCATCTGCAGCCGGGGAGCTGTTTTTT
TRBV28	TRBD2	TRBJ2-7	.	CASSSQGWREGSSYEQYF	TGTGCCAGCAGTTCCCAGGGATGGAGGGAGGGTAGCTCCTACGAGCAGTACTTC
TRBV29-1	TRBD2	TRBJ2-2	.	CSVLLAEDTGELFF	TGCAGCGTTCTACTAGCGGAGGACACCGGGGAGCTGTTTTTT
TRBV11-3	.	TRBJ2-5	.	CASSLGTVQETQYF	TGTGCCAGCAGCTTAGGAACGGTCCAAGAGACCCAGTACTTC
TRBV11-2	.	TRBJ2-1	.	CASSLINGRIKDNEQFF	TGTGCCAGCAGCTTAATCAACGGTCGAATTAAAGACAATGAGCAGTTCTTC
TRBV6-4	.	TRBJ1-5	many	CASSEQSNQPQHF	TGTGCCAGCAGTGAGCAGAGCAATCAGCCCCAGCATTTT
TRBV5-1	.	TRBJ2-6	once	CASSRPRRREGANVLTF	TGCGCCAGCAGCCGTCCACGGCGGAGGGAGGGGGCCAACGTCCTGACTTTC
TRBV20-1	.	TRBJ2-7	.	CSAGTMHQYF	TGCAGTGCTGGAACTATGCATCAGTACTTC